These 27 T cell receptor beta chains were sequenced from one sample in a study of shared clonotypes between healthy human individuals. Cells designated naive CD8 were CD45RO-negative and were positively selected for CCR7, with terminally differentiated effector memory CD45RA+ cells excluded. Generated by immunoSEQ multiplex PCR, the TCRdb table keeps only in-frame clones and is missing some. Found here are 1.5 million to 2.5 million clones, about 95% of them singletons; the top ten hold 1% to 1.5%. Sequenced sample: naive CD8+ T cells sorted from blood. The receptor source for this set is a man younger than 35 in good health.

A remark on this clone: Within the sample, other DNA sequences also encode this same CDR3. The chain combines TRBV2 with TRBJ2-3; TRBD1 matches 8 bases. The germline gives CDR1 SNHLY, CDR2 FYNNEI. J gave up 1 base and V 4 bases, and 1 base lay outside the gene matches. The CDR3 is made up of 14 amino acids. The CDR3 DNA reads as TGTGCCAGCAGTGGGGGACAGGGCACAGATACGCAGTATTTT. Translating it yields CASSGGQGTDTQYF.

The gene calls are TRBV5-1 and TRBJ1-1, with 7 bases fitting TRBD1. The ends lost 0 bases at V and 0 bases at J; junction bases unmatched: 5. Germline V gives CDR1 SGHRS, CDR2 YFSETQ. The CDR3 spans 16 residues. The CDR3 protein is CASSLEGGVMNTEAFF. In DNA, the CDR3 is TGCGCCAGCAGCTTGGAAGGGGGCGTCATGAACACTGAAGCTTTCTTT.

A note on this clone: The same CDR3 arises from other DNA sequences in this sample as well. The gene calls are TRBV4-1 and TRBJ2-7; 8 positions agree with TRBD1. V shed 4 bases and J 1 base; nucleotides not matched to a gene: 3. Germline CDR1 and CDR2: MGHRA and YSYEKL. CDR3 size: 14 residues. The CDR3 nucleotides are TGCGCCAGCAGCCCTGGACAGGGTTCCTACGAGCAGTACTTC. Protein sequence: CASSPGQGSYEQYF.

Regarding this clone: The sample has other DNA sequences that encode this CDR3 too. The chain has TRBV7-9 and TRBJ1-2; the D is unclear. Deletions cut 1 base from V and 5 bases from J, with 5 bases between. Germline V gives CDR1 SEHNR, CDR2 FQNEAQ (reference sequence). The CDR3 extends over 12 amino acids. The CDR3, as DNA: TGTGCCAGCAGCTTAGGAGGATATGGCTACACCTTC. Translation: CASSLGGYGYTF.

This chain connects TRBV21-1 to TRBJ1-5; TRBD1, as called in the table, went unchecked against the DNA. TRBV21-1 has pseudogene status. This CDR3 contains 16 residues. The CDR3 protein is CASSKPYGQLGQPQHF. The CDR3, as DNA: TGTGCCAGCAGCAAGCCTTATGGACAGCTGGGTCAGCCCCAGCATTTT.

The chain uses TRBV10-2 and TRBJ2-7; the D is unclear. The germline CDR1 and CDR2 sequences are WSHSY and SAAADI. There are 12 residues in the CDR3. V lost 6 bases and J 3 bases, leaving 9 bases between the germline ends. The CDR3 region is CASRDQSYEQYF. The CDR3 DNA reads TGCGCCAGCAGGGACCAAAGCTACGAGCAGTACTTC.

As concerns this clone: Other DNA variants within this sample encode the same CDR3. The chain combines TRBV7-9 with TRBJ2-7; no definite D call. Looked up from germline, CDR1 is SEHNR and CDR2 is FQNEAQ (reference sequence). The CDR3 is 13 amino acids. Trimming removed 5 bases at V and 0 bases at J, with 8 bases between. The CDR3 here is CASSPPISYEQYF. The CDR3 DNA reads TGTGCCAGCAGCCCTCCTATCTCCTACGAGCAGTACTTC.

The J gene is TRBJ1-6, the V gene TRBV21-1; the table's D call of TRBD1 was not tested on the DNA. TRBV21-1 represents a pseudogene. The CDR3 is 17 amino acids. The CDR3 reads CASSKEEAGGKGSPLHF. The DNA of the CDR3 is TGTGCCAGCAGCAAAGAGGAGGCAGGGGGTAAAGGTTCACCCCTCCACTTT.

This chain joins TRBV19 and TRBJ2-7, with D possibly matching TRBD1 (5 bases). The CDR3 runs to 13 residues. With 5 bases removed from V and 2 bases from J, the gap between germline ends came to 10 bases. In germline, CDR1 is LNHDA, CDR2 SQIVND (reference sequence). Written as DNA, the CDR3 is TGTGCCAGTAGTCCGGACAAAACCTACGAGCAGTACTTC. Its translation: CASSPDKTYEQYF.

The chain joins TRBV27 to TRBJ1-5; no clear D. The CDR3 has 14 residues. Looked up from germline, CDR1 is MNHEY and CDR2 is SMNVEV (reference sequence). Trimming took 2 bases from V and 3 from J, leaving 8 bases between them. The CDR3 loop is CASSLERFNQPQHF. The CDR3, as DNA: TGTGCCAGCAGTTTAGAACGGTTCAATCAGCCCCAGCATTTT.

The CDR3 reads CASSNLRGRGNTEAFF. The CDR3, as DNA: TGTGCCAGTAGCAATCTCAGGGGGCGTGGGAACACTGAAGCTTTCTTT. The chain employs TRBV19 and TRBJ1-1, with TRBD1 matching over 8 bases. Germline loops: CDR1 LNHDA, CDR2 SQIVND (reference sequence). V was pared by 6 bases and J by 1 base, with 10 bases of the junction left unmatched. CDR3 length: 16 amino acids.

In nucleotides, the CDR3 is TGTGCCAGTAGTATAGGACTAGCGGATACCTACGAGCAGTACTTC. Translating it yields CASSIGLADTYEQYF. The chain carries TRBV19 and TRBJ2-7; 9 bases line up with TRBD2. J was trimmed by 2 bases and V by 1 base; bases with no gene match: 3. Germline CDR1 is LNHDA and CDR2 is SQIVND (reference sequence). This CDR3 has 15 amino acids.

This rearrangement joins TRBV6-1 to TRBJ1-2, with D tentatively TRBD1 (5 bases). V lost 2 bases and J lost 2, with 9 bases in between. Per the germline V gene, CDR1 is MNHNS and CDR2 is SASEGT. The CDR3 covers 14 residues. DNA of the CDR3: TGTGCCAGCAGTGAACAGGGTACCAACTATGGCTACACCTTC. Amino acids: CASSEQGTNYGYTF.

Worth noting for this clone: In the same sample, other DNA sequences code for this CDR3. The V and J genes are TRBV7-8 and TRBJ2-7, with 11 bases aligning to TRBD1. Germline V gives CDR1 SGHVS, CDR2 FQNEAQ. The CDR3 has 16 amino acids. The trim removed 0 bases at V and 2 bases at J, leaving 3 bases unmatched. The CDR3 sequence is CASSLAGQGGTYEQYF. The DNA of the CDR3 is TGTGCCAGCAGCTTAGCGGGACAGGGGGGAACCTACGAGCAGTACTTC.

The rearrangement uses TRBV2 and TRBJ2-2; no firm D call. The CDR3 runs to 13 residues. With 6 bases removed from V and 4 bases from J, the gap between germline ends came to 9 bases. CDR1 and CDR2 from the germline V gene are SNHLY and FYNNEI. CDR3 DNA: TGTGCCAGCAGCCTCATGCTCACCGGGGAGCTGTTTTTT. As protein: CASSLMLTGELFF.

The chain employs TRBV30 and TRBJ1-2, with 9 bases fitting TRBD1. The V segment lost 4 bases and the J segment 4 bases; nucleotides outside the gene matches: 7. This CDR3 is 14 amino acids long. Germline V gene data show CDR1 as GTSNPN and CDR2 as SVGIG (reference sequence). The CDR3 bases are TGTGCCTGGACAGGACCGACAGGGGGCTATGGCTACACCTTC. Protein: CAWTGPTGGYGYTF.

This clone was seen once. This chain uses TRBV27 with TRBJ2-7, with 11 nucleotides matching TRBD1. The CDR3 contains 15 residues. V shed 3 bases and J 9 bases; nucleotides not matched to a gene: 10. Per germline, CDR1 MNHEY and CDR2 SMNVEV (reference sequence). The CDR3 DNA is TGTGCCAGCAGTTTGGCCGGGACAGGGGGGCTCGGGCAGTACTTC. Amino acid sequence: CASSLAGTGGLGQYF.

This clone was counted ten times or more. The chain recombines TRBV27 with TRBJ1-3, with 8 positions matching TRBD1. Germline CDR1 MNHEY, CDR2 SMNVEV (reference sequence). V gave up 5 bases and J gave up 7 bases; unmatched junction bases: 13. The CDR3 length is 16 residues. The chain's CDR3 is CASSPGTGGALNTIYF. For the CDR3, the DNA is TGTGCCAGCAGTCCGGGGACAGGCGGAGCACTGAACACCATATATTTT.

V and J are TRBV19 and TRBJ2-7; TRBD2 might be the D (5 bases). V was trimmed by 5 bases and J by 2 bases, leaving 13 bases between them. This CDR3 is built from 14 residues. Germline CDR1 reads LNHDA; CDR2 reads SQIVND (reference sequence). CDR3: CASSPGLLTYEQYF. The CDR3 DNA reads TGTGCCAGTAGTCCCGGACTCCTCACCTACGAGCAGTACTTC.

J is TRBJ2-7 and V is TRBV5-4, with 9 bases lining up with TRBD1. The CDR3 runs 15 residues. Trimming at V came to 3 bases and at J to 7 bases, leaving 11 bases not matched to a gene. Germline V gene data show CDR1 as SGHNT and CDR2 as YYREEE (reference sequence). In nucleotides, the CDR3 is TGTGCCAGCAGCTCCGGGACAGGGATCGAGAGTGAGCAGTACTTC. This encodes CASSSGTGIESEQYF.

This sequence joins TRBV19 and TRBJ2-7, with no clear D. This CDR3 region has 13 residues. Germline V gives CDR1 LNHDA, CDR2 SQIVND (reference sequence). The V gene lost 4 bases and the J gene lost 3 bases, with 10 bases spanning the gap. The CDR3 nucleotides are TGTGCCAGTAGTACCGATGAAGACTACGAGCAGTACTTC. Its translation is CASSTDEDYEQYF. Looking up the rest from reference TRBV19 and TRBJ2-7 gives the full variable domain: DGGITQSPKYLFRKEGQNVTLSCEQNLNHDAMYWYRQDPGQGLRLIYYSQIVNDFQKGDIAEGYSVSREKKESFPLTVTSAQKNPTAFYLCASSTDEDYEQYFGPGTRLTVT.

In this sample, this clone turned up once. The chain recombines TRBV30 with TRBJ2-5; TRBD1 might be the D (5 bases). Germline V gives CDR1 GTSNPN, CDR2 SVGIG (reference sequence). Deletions cut 0 bases from V and 2 bases from J, with 13 bases between. CDR3 size: 15 residues. DNA for the CDR3: TGTGCCTGGAGTGTTTTGGGAAAGGGGCAAGAGACCCAGTACTTC. As protein: CAWSVLGKGQETQYF.

The chain has TRBV6-1 and TRBJ2-7, with D uncertain. The ends were cut back, 1 base at V and 3 bases at J, with 10 bases in the middle. This CDR3 is built from 14 residues. The germline CDR1 and CDR2 sequences are MNHNS and SASEGT. In DNA form, the CDR3 reads TGTGCCAGCAGTGAAGGTCCAGGCAACTACGAGCAGTACTTC. Its protein is CASSEGPGNYEQYF.

V usage is TRBV10-2 and J usage is TRBJ1-6; no clear D. CDR3 size: 16 residues. The V gene lost 7 bases and the J gene lost 0 bases, with 13 bases spanning the gap. The germline V gene has CDR1 WSHSY and CDR2 SAAADI. The CDR3 loop reads CASMKSRSSYNSPLHF. The CDR3, as DNA: TGCGCCAGCATGAAGTCAAGGAGCTCCTATAATTCACCCCTCCACTTT.

The chain couples TRBV4-1 to TRBJ1-2; the match to TRBD1 covers 7 bases. CDR1 is MGHRA, CDR2 YSYEKL, per germline. After removal of 1 base from V and 4 bases from J, the junction contained 3 bases not matched to a gene. CDR3 size: 14 residues. The CDR3 here is CASSQVGQLYGYTF. Written as DNA, the CDR3 is TGCGCCAGCAGCCAAGTGGGACAGCTCTATGGCTACACCTTC.

This clone has just one count. The CDR3 DNA is TGTGCCAGCAGCTCAGTAGGCTCTGAGCAGTTCTTC. Protein: CASSSVGSEQFF. The chain combines TRBV7-9 with TRBJ2-1; unclear D gene. V was shortened by 4 bases and J by 9 bases, with 10 bases between the two germline ends. Germline CDR1 is SEHNR and CDR2 is FQNEAQ (reference sequence). The CDR3 is 12 amino acids.

This chain connects TRBV28 to TRBJ1-6, with a weak D call TRBD1 (5 bases). This CDR3 contains 16 residues. Looked up from germline, CDR1 is MDHEN and CDR2 is SYDVKM. Trimming cost V 2 bases and J 7 bases, with 15 bases left between them. The CDR3 sequence is CASSLDPGTVNSPLHF. The CDR3, as DNA: TGTGCCAGCAGTTTAGACCCCGGGACGGTGAATTCACCCCTCCACTTT.